The next 8 T cell receptor beta chains were all read from a single sample in a study of OX40 agonist ivuxolimab in advanced cancers. Some clones are missing from TCRdb's copy, which holds only in-frame ones; the method was immunoSEQ multiplex PCR. The sample contains approximately 79,000 clones, 92% of which appear only once. Sequences were derived from CD4+ or CD8+ T cells sorted from blood, sampled in a trial of the OX40 agonist ivuxolimab. These receptors came from an adult with an advanced solid tumor such as melanoma, head and neck, liver or kidney cancer.

The chain's CDR3 is CASSQVLEGTNQPQHF. The CDR3, as DNA: TGCGCCAGCAGCCAAGTATTGGAGGGGACTAATCAGCCCCAGCATTTT. The rearrangement joins TRBV4-1 to TRBJ1-5; D might be TRBD1 (5 bases). The germline CDR1 and CDR2 sequences are MGHRA and YSYEKL. This CDR3 has 16 residues. The V end was cut by 1 base, the J end by 4 bases, with 14 bases between.

This chain links TRBV11-2 with TRBJ2-5; D not certain. CDR1 and CDR2 (germline): SGHAT, FQNNGV. Trimming removed 3 bases from V and 7 bases from J, with 9 bases in between. The CDR3 sequence is 12 residues long. In DNA form, the CDR3 reads TGTGCCAGCAGCTTGGACCCGCGGACCCAGTACTTC. It translates to CASSLDPRTQYF.

The V gene is TRBV9, the J gene TRBJ2-3; no definite D call. V was shortened by 2 bases and J by 4 bases, with 11 bases between the two germline ends. The CDR3 is made up of 14 amino acids. Germline assignment: CDR1 SGDLS and CDR2 YYNGEE. The CDR3 DNA reads as TGTGCCAGCAGCGTCTCATTGCGCCCAGATACGCAGTATTTT. Protein: CASSVSLRPDTQYF.

V and J are TRBV29-1 and TRBJ1-3; D possibly corresponds to TRBD1 (5 bases). Between the trimmed V and J ends, which lost 4 bases and 1 base, there was a span of 8 bases. CDR1 and CDR2 (germline): SQVTM, ANQGSEA. The CDR3 totals 13 residues. The CDR3 DNA is TGCAGCGTTGGGGGGGGATCTGGAAACACCATATATTTT. Translating it yields CSVGGGSGNTIYF.

This chain connects TRBV5-1 to TRBJ1-1; D may be TRBD1 (5 bases). Trimming took 4 bases from V and 4 from J, leaving 20 bases between them. The germline V gene encodes CDR1 SGHRS and CDR2 YFSETQ. The CDR3 is 16 residues long. CDR3 residues: CASSLDKTVIGTEAFF. In nucleotides, the CDR3 is TGCGCCAGCAGCCTTGACAAGACAGTAATCGGCACTGAAGCTTTCTTT.

The V call is TRBV5-1, the J call TRBJ2-1, with D possibly matching TRBD2 (7 bases). The V gene's germline CDR1 is SGHRS and CDR2 YFSETQ. Trimming shortened V by 0 bases and J by 7 bases, and 26 bases separated the two germline ends. This CDR3 is 19 amino acids long. CDR3 nucleotide sequence: TGCGCCAGCAGCTTGGGCGGCAGGGTCGTGGGGGGGCCGTGGAATGAGCAGTTCTTC. Its translation is CASSLGGRVVGGPWNEQFF.

The genes are TRBV13 and TRBJ1-1; 9 bases agree with TRBD1. The germline CDR1 and CDR2 sequences are PRHDT and FYEKMQ (reference sequence). V was pared by 4 bases and J by 1 base, with 10 bases of the junction left unmatched. There are 17 residues in the CDR3. The CDR3 DNA reads TGTGCCAGCAGCTCCGGGACAGGGCCCCTCCCGAACACTGAAGCTTTCTTT. Amino acid sequence: CASSSGTGPLPNTEAFF.

The chain joins TRBV5-6 to TRBJ1-2; 8 bases agree with TRBD1. V shed 2 bases and J 8 bases; nucleotides not matched to a gene: 8. CDR3 length: 14 residues. CDR1 and CDR2 from the germline V gene are SGHDT and YYEEEE. CDR3 residues: CASSFQGARSGYTF. The CDR3 nucleotides read TGTGCCAGCAGCTTCCAGGGGGCCCGAAGCGGCTACACCTTC. The full variable domain, rest sourced from reference TRBV5-6 and TRBJ1-2, is DAGVTQSPTHLIKTRGQQVTLRCSPKSGHDTVSWYQQALGQGPQFIFQYYEEEERQRGNFPDRFSGHQFPNYSSELNVNALLLGDSALYLCASSFQGARSGYTFGSGTRLTVV.